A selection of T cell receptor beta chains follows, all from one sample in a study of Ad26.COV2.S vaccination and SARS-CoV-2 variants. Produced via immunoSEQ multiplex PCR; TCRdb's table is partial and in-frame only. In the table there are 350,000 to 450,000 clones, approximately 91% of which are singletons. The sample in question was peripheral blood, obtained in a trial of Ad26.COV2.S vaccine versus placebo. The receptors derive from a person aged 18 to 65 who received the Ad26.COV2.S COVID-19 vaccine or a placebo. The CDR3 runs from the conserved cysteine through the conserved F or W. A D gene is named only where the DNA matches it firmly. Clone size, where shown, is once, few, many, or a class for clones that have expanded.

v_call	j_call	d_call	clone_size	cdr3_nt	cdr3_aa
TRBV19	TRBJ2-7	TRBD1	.	TGTGCCAGTAGTACCAAGACAGGGAGCGAGCAGTACTTC	CASSTKTGSEQYF
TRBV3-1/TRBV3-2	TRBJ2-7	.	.	TGTGCCAGCAGCCAAGAAGGCGGCTACGAGCAGTACTTC	CASSQEGGYEQYF
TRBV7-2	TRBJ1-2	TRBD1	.	TGTGCCAGCACCTCGGGGACAGCAAACTATGGCTACACCTTC	CASTSGTANYGYTF
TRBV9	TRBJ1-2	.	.	TGTGCCAGCAGCGTAGCGCCCCTCCGGGGGGCTTTCAGTGGCTACACCTTC	CASSVAPLRGAFSGYTF
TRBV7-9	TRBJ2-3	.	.	TGTGCCAGCAGCATCGACGTGGATACGCAGTATTTT	CASSIDVDTQYF
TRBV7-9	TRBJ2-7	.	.	TGTGCCAGCTCCCTAGGAAGGGCCAACGAGCAGTACTTC	CASSLGRANEQYF
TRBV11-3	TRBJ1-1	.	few	TGTGCCAGCAGCTTAACAGGACTGAACACTGAAGCTTTCTTT	CASSLTGLNTEAFF
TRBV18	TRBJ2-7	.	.	TGTGCCAGCTCACCATTACATGACTACGAGCAGTACTTC	CASSPLHDYEQYF
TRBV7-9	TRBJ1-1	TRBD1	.	TGTGCCAGCAGCTTAGGTCTCGGGACAGCTCTGAACACTGAAGCTTTCTTT	CASSLGLGTALNTEAFF
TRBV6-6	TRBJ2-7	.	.	TGTGCCAGCAGTTCTCCCTCGCCCAGGGAAGGTGAGCAGTACTTC	CASSSPSPREGEQYF
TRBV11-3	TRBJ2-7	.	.	TGTGCCAGCAGCTTACAGGGGGGGGCAGCCTACGAGCAGTACTTC	CASSLQGGAAYEQYF
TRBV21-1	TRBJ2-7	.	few	TGTGCCAGCAGCAAAAATCGACAGGGGGCATACGAGCAGTACTTC	CASSKNRQGAYEQYF
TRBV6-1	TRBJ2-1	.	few	TGTGCCAGCAGTGAAGGATCAGGGACCTACAATGAGCAGTTCTTC	CASSEGSGTYNEQFF
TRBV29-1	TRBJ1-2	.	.	TGCAGCGTTGGGGCGAATTATGGCTACACCTTC	CSVGANYGYTF
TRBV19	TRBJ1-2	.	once	TGTGCCAGTGGCATTTTCGACTATGGCTACACCTTC	CASGIFDYGYTF
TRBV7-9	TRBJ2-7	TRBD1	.	TGTGCCAGCAGCGGACGGACAGGGGTCGACGAGCAGTACTTC	CASSGRTGVDEQYF
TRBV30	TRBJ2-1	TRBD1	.	TGTGCCTGGGAGTATGTGGGACAGGGGGCCTACAATGAGCAGTTCTTC	CAWEYVGQGAYNEQFF
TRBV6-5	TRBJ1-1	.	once	TGTGCCAGCGGTCCAGGGAAGAACACTGAAGCTTTCTTT	CASGPGKNTEAFF
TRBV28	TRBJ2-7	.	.	TGTGCCAGCAGTTCATCGCACGAGCAGTACTTC	CASSSSHEQYF
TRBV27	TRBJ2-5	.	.	TGTGCCAGCAGTCTAGGAGGCGGTGAAGAGACCCAGTACTTC	CASSLGGGEETQYF
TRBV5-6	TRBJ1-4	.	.	TGTGCCAGCAGCCTGCTGACGGGCAACGTCGAAAAACTGTTTTTT	CASSLLTGNVEKLFF
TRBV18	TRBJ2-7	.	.	TGTGCCAGCTCACGACTCTCCTGGGGAGCCTCCTACGAGCAGTACTTC	CASSRLSWGASYEQYF
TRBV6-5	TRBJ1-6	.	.	TGTGCCAGCAGTTATGGCCCTGGAGTAAATTCACCCCTCCACTTT	CASSYGPGVNSPLHF
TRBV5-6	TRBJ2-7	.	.	TGTGCCAGCAGCTTTAGAACAGATTACGAGCAGTACTTC	CASSFRTDYEQYF
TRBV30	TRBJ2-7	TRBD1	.	TGTGCCTGGTCAGCCGGGACAGGGTCCAACGAGCAGTACTTC	CAWSAGTGSNEQYF
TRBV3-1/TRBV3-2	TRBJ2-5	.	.	TGTGCCGCAGGGGCATCCCAAGAGACCCAGTACTTC	CAAGASQETQYF
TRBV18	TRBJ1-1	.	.	TGTGCCAGCTCACCTGACAGTAACACTGAAGCTTTCTTT	CASSPDSNTEAFF
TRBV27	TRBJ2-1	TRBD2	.	TGTGCCAGCATTATGGCGGGAGGGTTCAGGGGGAATGAGCAGTTCTTC	CASIMAGGFRGNEQFF
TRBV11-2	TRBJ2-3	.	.	TGTGCCAGCAGCTTAGCCCCCACCACAGATACGCAGTATTTT	CASSLAPTTDTQYF
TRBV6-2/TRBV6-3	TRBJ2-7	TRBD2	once	TGTGCCAGCAGCCGGACTAGCGACAACTACGAGCAGTACTTC	CASSRTSDNYEQYF
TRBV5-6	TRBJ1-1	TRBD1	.	TGTGCCAGCAGCTTCGCAGGGGGAGGCACTGAAGCTTTCTTT	CASSFAGGGTEAFF
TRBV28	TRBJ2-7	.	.	TGTGCCAGCATCGAGGGTTACGAGCAGTACTTC	CASIEGYEQYF
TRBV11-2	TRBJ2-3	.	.	TGTGCCAGCAGCTTAAGAGGGCGAGGGGATCACTTT	CASSLRGRGDHF
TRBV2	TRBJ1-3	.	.	TGTGCCAGCAGTGAAGCGCGGGTGGGGGGAAACACCATATATTTT	CASSEARVGGNTIYF
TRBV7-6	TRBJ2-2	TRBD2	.	TGTGCCAGCAGCCCAACTGTGACTAGCGGGAACACCGGGGAGCTGTTTTTT	CASSPTVTSGNTGELFF
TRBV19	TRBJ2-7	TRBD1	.	TGTGCCAGCCGGGACAGGAATAACTACGAGCAGTACTTC	CASRDRNNYEQYF
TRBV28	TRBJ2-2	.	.	TGTGCCAGCAGTCGGAAGGGGGTGAACACCGGGGAGCTGTTTTTT	CASSRKGVNTGELFF
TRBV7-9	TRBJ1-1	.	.	TGTGCCAGCAGGGATAGGGAGGGGATGAACACTGAAGCTTTCTTT	CASRDREGMNTEAFF
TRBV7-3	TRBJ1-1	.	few	TGTGCCAGCAGCTTTTCCGGGAACACTGAAGCTTTCTTT	CASSFSGNTEAFF